This T cell receptor (beta chain) was identified during a study of vaccination and CD4 T cells after COVID-19. Germline assignment: CDR1 DFQATT and CDR2 SNEGSKA (reference sequence). CDR3 length: 13 amino acids. Trimming took 7 bases from V and 7 from J, leaving 14 bases between them. This clonotype came up a few times. The antigen is not known. Oncomine TCR Beta short-read sequencing was applied to DNA from cultured CD4+ T cells. MiXCR, run by TCRdb on the PCR reads, gives a single entry per CDR3 protein. The table lists about 26,000 distinct CDR3 sequences, roughly 34% of them singletons, with around 3.4% in the top ten. Sample time point: late sampling 161 to 241 days after vaccination in a few convalescent patients. Treatment noted: approximately 9-day PBMC culture with coronavirus spike peptide pools or control peptides (ViraFEST assay).

V is TRBV20-1 and J is TRBJ1-6; D may be TRBD1 (6 bases). The TCR comes from a human donor who had recovered from COVID-19. The sequencing used CD4+ T cells from blood, cultured in vitro, collected about 7 months after SARS-CoV-2 vaccination. The CDR3 sequence is CSERRRGNSPLHF. In DNA, the CDR3 is TGCAGTGAGCGGAGAAGGGGGAATTCACCCCTCCACTTT.